The 26 T cell receptor beta chains in this list originate from one sample, sequenced in a study of blood T cell repertoires in COVID-19. The protocol was immunoSEQ multiplex PCR, while the TCRdb copy is restricted to in-frame clones and leaves out a portion. This sample has 110,000 or so clones, with roughly 80% found just once. Input material: peripheral blood. These TCRs come from a man between 45 and 60 years old with acute or convalescent COVID-19.

Here the CDR3 DNA reads TGTGCCATCAGTACTAGCGGGAGGGCCTACGAGCAGTACTTC. As protein: CAISTSGRAYEQYF. V is TRBV10-3 and J is TRBJ2-7; 13 bases line up with TRBD2. Unmatched junction bases numbered 0, after V lost 5 bases and J lost 2 bases. CDR1 and CDR2 (germline): ENHRY, SYGVKD. The CDR3 runs to 14 residues.

This clone was seen only a few times. This rearrangement joins TRBV19 to TRBJ1-5, with D hard to call. This CDR3 spans 15 amino acids. V lost 3 bases and J 1 base, leaving 10 bases between the germline ends. Germline CDR1 reads LNHDA; CDR2 reads SQIVND (reference sequence). Written as DNA, the CDR3 is TGTGCCAGTAGTATTTATACAGTGAGCAATCAGCCCCAGCATTTT. It is translated as CASSIYTVSNQPQHF.

This clone was observed once. The chain links TRBV7-6 to TRBJ2-1; 7 nucleotides match TRBD2. V was clipped by 1 base and J by 6 bases; unmatched bases: 12. Germline values: CDR1 SGHVS, CDR2 FNYEAQ. The CDR3 has 17 amino acids. CDR3 DNA: TGTGCCAGCAGCTTAGGGTGGGGGGGGGACGCCCCCAATGAGCAGTTCTTC. Translating gives CASSLGWGGDAPNEQFF.

The chain recombines TRBV13 with TRBJ1-6, with D tentatively TRBD1 (6 bases). CDR3 length: 14 residues. CDR1 PRHDT and CDR2 FYEKMQ come from the germline V gene (reference sequence). V lost 3 bases to trimming and J lost 6 bases, with 9 bases between them. This CDR3 reads CASSFRTANSPLHF. CDR3 coding DNA: TGTGCCAGCAGCTTCCGGACAGCTAATTCACCCCTCCACTTT.

This clone was detected a few times. One end of the junction fails to match germline, which may point to a read error. The chain employs TRBV4-1 and TRBJ1-4; D is undetermined. Per germline, CDR1 MGHRA and CDR2 YSYEKL. This CDR3 has 15 residues. The CDR3, as DNA: TGCGCCAGCACCCAAAGCGGGCAGTTTAATGAAAAACTGTTTTTT. It yields the protein CASTQSGQFNEKLFF.

This sequence joins TRBV5-1 and TRBJ2-7; the match to TRBD1 covers 8 bases. The germline V gene has CDR1 SGHRS and CDR2 YFSETQ. The CDR3 is 11 residues long. V lost 4 bases, J lost 9 bases, and 3 bases stayed unmatched. CDR3 sequence reads: CASSPDRVQYF. The CDR3 DNA is TGCGCCAGCAGCCCGGACAGGGTGCAGTACTTC.

J is TRBJ1-2 and V is TRBV5-1; 11 nucleotides match TRBD1. V dropped 0 bases and J dropped 8; count of bases not matched to a gene: 6. There are 15 residues in the CDR3. Germline lookup yields CDR1 SGHRS and CDR2 YFSETQ. CDR3 coding DNA: TGCGCCAGCAGCTTGGAGGGACAGGGGGTACAGGGCTACACCTTC. This sequence encodes CASSLEGQGVQGYTF.

V is TRBV19 and J is TRBJ2-7; 7 bases agree with TRBD2. The CDR3 extends over 15 amino acids. Trimming took 5 bases from V and 3 from J; bases not matched to a gene: 10. Germline-derived CDR1 and CDR2 are LNHDA and SQIVND (reference sequence). The CDR3 is CASSPDRAGNYEQYF. The DNA for the CDR3 is TGTGCCAGTAGTCCAGACCGAGCGGGGAACTACGAGCAGTACTTC.

This sequence joins TRBV11-2 and TRBJ1-2; D gene ambiguous. CDR3 length: 15 amino acids. Per germline, CDR1 SGHAT and CDR2 FQNNGV. V was cut by 0 bases and J by 0 bases, with 8 bases left in between. The CDR3 nucleotides are TGTGCCAGCAGCTTAGATGCAGCGTCTAACTATGGCTACACCTTC. Protein product: CASSLDAASNYGYTF.

J is TRBJ2-7 and V is TRBV5-1; 9 bases align to TRBD1. Germline V gene data show CDR1 as SGHRS and CDR2 as YFSETQ. Losses at the gene ends were 4 bases for V and 3 bases for J; bases not matched to a gene: 8. The CDR3 totals 15 residues. CDR3 DNA: TGCGCCAGCAGCCCGCGAGGGACAGGGAGCTACGAGCAGTACTTC. It is translated as CASSPRGTGSYEQYF.

This clone was seen only once. The CDR3 DNA sequence: TGTGCCAGCAGCCTCCAGACAGGGTATTTTACTGAAGCTTTCTTT. Translation: CASSLQTGYFTEAFF. The chain is built from TRBV3-1 (or the pseudogene TRBV3-2) and TRBJ1-1; TRBD1 aligns across 7 bases. V was clipped by 4 bases and J by 5 bases; unmatched bases: 10. This CDR3 is 15 amino acids long. Germline V gives CDR1 LGHDT, CDR2 YNNKEL (reference sequence).

This chain connects TRBV24-1 to TRBJ2-1; TRBD2 aligns across 8 bases. V trimming: 7 bases; J trimming: 2 bases; junction bases outside the gene matches: 3. The germline CDR1 and CDR2 sequences are KGHDR and SFDVKD. The CDR3 contains 14 residues. Here the CDR3 reads CATSAGGPYNEQFF. The CDR3 coding sequence is TGTGCCACCAGCGCGGGGGGCCCCTACAATGAGCAGTTCTTC.

This clone was counted between two and nine times. The CDR3 nucleotides read TGTGCCAGCAGCCCGGGACAGGGAAAAACCTACGAGCAGTACTTC. Its protein product is CASSPGQGKTYEQYF. The chain carries TRBV7-9 and TRBJ2-7, with 9 nucleotides matching TRBD1. The CDR3 contains 15 residues. Germline assignment: CDR1 SEHNR and CDR2 FQNEAQ (reference sequence). V lost 5 bases and J lost 2; bases outside the gene matches: 7.

The V and J genes are TRBV19 and TRBJ2-7; TRBD1 matches 10 bases. CDR3 length: 16 amino acids. The germline V gene has CDR1 LNHDA and CDR2 SQIVND (reference sequence). Losses at the gene ends were 3 bases for V and 5 bases for J; bases not matched to a gene: 10. The CDR3 nucleotides read TGTGCCAGTAGTATGAAAGCGGGACAGGGGTCCAACGAGCAGTACTTC. This translates into CASSMKAGQGSNEQYF.

The gene calls are TRBV29-1 and TRBJ2-3; 7 bases agree with TRBD2. V lost 2 bases, J lost 2 bases, and 4 bases stayed unmatched. The germline gives CDR1 SQVTM, CDR2 ANQGSEA. This CDR3 comprises 14 residues. CDR3 in DNA: TGCAGCGTTGAAAAAGGGAGGGTCACAGATACGCAGTATTTT. Protein sequence: CSVEKGRVTDTQYF.

The V call is TRBV4-1, the J call TRBJ2-2; no clear D gene. The germline CDR1 and CDR2 sequences are MGHRA and YSYEKL. The CDR3 is made up of 19 amino acids. Trimming shortened V by 1 base and J by 3 bases, and 21 bases separated the two germline ends. CDR3 loop: CASSQVVLRVSAYTGELFF. Written as DNA, the CDR3 is TGCGCCAGCAGCCAAGTTGTACTTCGAGTCAGCGCCTACACCGGGGAGCTGTTTTTT.

The genes are TRBV5-1 and TRBJ2-1; a weak D match, TRBD1 (6 bases). V dropped 0 bases and J dropped 5 bases, with 12 bases sitting between them. Germline assignment: CDR1 SGHRS and CDR2 YFSETQ. This CDR3 contains 15 residues. CDR3 DNA sequence: TGCGCCAGCAGCTTGGCGGGACACATAGACAATGAGCAGTTCTTC. This translates into CASSLAGHIDNEQFF.

This chain links TRBV9 with TRBJ2-3, with 9 bases fitting TRBD2. J gave up 0 bases and V 0 bases, and 5 bases lay outside the gene matches. The germline V gene has CDR1 SGDLS and CDR2 YYNGEE. The CDR3 length is 17 residues. CDR3: CASSVEASGTSTDTQYF. The CDR3 DNA sequence: TGTGCCAGCAGCGTAGAGGCTAGCGGGACGAGCACAGATACGCAGTATTTT.

This clone was found a few times. This chain uses TRBV27 with TRBJ2-7, with D possibly TRBD2 on 7 matching bases. The CDR3 has 14 residues. The germline V and J ends were trimmed by 2 bases and 6 bases, with 14 bases remaining between them. Germline V gives CDR1 MNHEY, CDR2 SMNVEV (reference sequence). This CDR3 is CASSLEPGEGEQYF. CDR3 nucleotide sequence: TGTGCCAGCAGTTTAGAACCAGGGGAGGGCGAGCAGTACTTC.

This clone was seen only once. J is TRBJ2-5 and V is TRBV4-1; 11 positions agree with TRBD2. Looked up from germline, CDR1 is MGHRA and CDR2 is YSYEKL. This CDR3 region has 16 residues. Unmatched junction bases numbered 5, after V lost 1 base and J lost 4 bases. Written as DNA, the CDR3 is TGCGCCAGCAGCCAAGTGTACCTAGCGGGGGGAGAGACCCAGTACTTC. This codes for CASSQVYLAGGETQYF.

This rearrangement joins TRBV2 to TRBJ1-6; D ambiguous. The CDR3 contains 14 residues. Per germline, CDR1 SNHLY and CDR2 FYNNEI. V shed 6 bases and J shed 6 bases, with 12 bases lying between them. CDR3 coding DNA: TGTGCCAGCAGGAAGACGGAGACTAATTCACCCCTCCACTTT. It yields the protein CASRKTETNSPLHF.

The chain recombines TRBV11-3 with TRBJ2-2; 7 bases are shared with TRBD1. The trim removed 2 bases at V and 1 base at J, leaving 10 bases unmatched. Germline lookup yields CDR1 SGHNT and CDR2 YENEEA. This CDR3 has 18 residues. This CDR3 reads CASSLHTPWTGNTGELFF. The CDR3 coding sequence is TGTGCCAGCAGCTTACATACCCCGTGGACAGGGAACACCGGGGAGCTGTTTTTT.

The chain employs TRBV6-1 and TRBJ2-1; TRBD2 matches 10 bases. Losses at the gene ends were 2 bases for V and 5 bases for J; bases not matched to a gene: 9. The V gene's germline CDR1 is MNHNS and CDR2 SASEGT. This CDR3 comprises 17 residues. CDR3 nucleotide sequence: TGTGCCAGCAGTGAACAGATAGCGGGAGGAACTGACAATGAGCAGTTCTTC. It codes for CASSEQIAGGTDNEQFF.

The chain carries TRBV25-1 and TRBJ1-4; D may be TRBD1 (6 bases). There are 13 residues in the CDR3. The germline CDR1 and CDR2 sequences are MGHDK and SYGVNS. V was pared by 5 bases and J by 6 bases, with 10 bases between. This chain's CDR3 is CASSIQGDEKLFF. CDR3 bases: TGTGCCAGCAGTATACAGGGAGATGAAAAACTGTTTTTT.

This chain links TRBV16 with TRBJ2-3, with D possibly matching TRBD2 (7 bases). CDR1 and CDR2 (germline): KGHSY, FQNENV. V was pared by 2 bases and J by 2 bases, with 14 bases between. This CDR3 comprises 16 residues. CDR3 coding DNA: TGTGCCAGCAGCCAAGGGCGGGGGCGTCCCACAGATACGCAGTATTTT. It translates to CASSQGRGRPTDTQYF.

The V and J genes are TRBV12-3 or TRBV12-4 and TRBJ1-2; D might be TRBD1 (5 bases). Trimming removed 1 base from V and 8 bases from J, with 8 bases in between. The CDR3 runs 12 residues. In DNA form, the CDR3 reads TGTGCCAGCAGTTTAGGGGGCGACGGCTACACCTTC. Translated: CASSLGGDGYTF.